This T cell receptor beta chain was recovered during a study of blood T cell repertoires in COVID-19. About the research overall: Material from acute and convalescent COVID-19 was sourced from the United States, Italy and Spain. T cells, B-cell-depleted T cells, or PBMCs provided the cDNA or gDNA that served as material.

V shed 5 bases, J shed 0 bases, and the junction held 5 bases outside the gene matches. Germline V lookup: CDR1 MNHEY, CDR2 SMNVEV (reference sequence). This CDR3 region has 15 residues. In the original analysis: Estimation of nucleated cell counts was performed using reference gene primer amplification. The method was immunoSEQ multiplex PCR; TCRdb's version includes in-frame clones alone and lacks a portion of them. V, J and clone size were drawn from that table, and D and trimming were deduced from the DNA. The sample includes over 130,000 clones, 70% to 90% of them seen just once. Sequencing was performed on peripheral blood. The rearrangement uses TRBV27 and TRBJ2-3; 7 positions agree with TRBD1. The clonotype was recovered from a human donor in a cohort sampled during active COVID-19. CDR3 nucleotide sequence: TGTGCCAGCAGTCCCCGGGACAGTAGCACAGATACGCAGTATTTT. Translation gives CASSPRDSSTDTQYF.